The present T cell receptor (beta chain) was sequenced within a study of T cell repertoires in cytomegalovirus infection. Each CDR3 protein gets one entry after TCRdb re-called the reads with MiXCR. The sample includes roughly 300,000 distinct CDR3 sequences, more than 9% of them seen just once. Trimming took 0 bases from V and 7 from J, leaving 13 bases between them. This CDR3 has 15 residues. The germline V gene has CDR1 MGHRA and CDR2 YSYEKL. The rearrangement joins TRBV4-1 to TRBJ1-5, with D unclear. The receptor was derived from a human donor in good health (CMV status not recorded). Some clones in this sample may be carry-over from other donors' samples. The specimen was PBMCs. The CDR3 here is CASSQDFTSFQPQHF. The CDR3, as DNA: TGCGCCAGCAGCCAAGATTTTACGTCGTTCCAGCCCCAGCATTTT.